This record looks at one TCR beta chain sequence and its context. This specimen belongs to a study of blood T cell repertoires in COVID-19. Measured with immunoSEQ multiplex PCR; TCRdb has only the in-frame clones, and not every one. The table records roughly 270,000 clones, 88% of them present only once. Germline assignment: CDR1 SGHTA and CDR2 FQGNSA. With 3 bases removed from V and 3 bases from J, the gap between germline ends came to 15 bases. This CDR3 region has 15 residues. The sample was peripheral blood. V is TRBV7-2 and J is TRBJ2-7, with D perhaps TRBD2 (5 bases). This TCR was recovered from a man in his late teens or twenties with active or convalescent COVID-19. Here the CDR3 reads CASSLNRGGSYEQYF. The CDR3 DNA follows: TGTGCCAGCAGCTTGAATAGAGGTGGGAGCTACGAGCAGTACTTC.